Presented here are 8 T cell receptor beta chains from one specimen sequenced in a study of CD8+ T cells in alopecia areata. After isolation, RNA underwent reverse transcription to generate cDNA as the sequencing template. Produced via immunoSEQ multiplex PCR; TCRdb's table is partial and in-frame only. Of approximately 82,000 clones in the sample, 51% were seen once. The sample was NKG2D-high CD8+ T cells sorted from blood. The receptor source for this set is a human donor with alopecia areata.

The chain is built from TRBV30 and TRBJ2-5, with D perhaps matching TRBD1 (5 bases). V dropped 0 bases and J dropped 5 bases, with 19 bases sitting between them. The CDR3 has 16 amino acids. CDR1 GTSNPN and CDR2 SVGIG come from the germline V gene (reference sequence). CDR3 protein: CAWSVQVSRFGETQYF. In DNA, the CDR3 is TGTGCCTGGAGTGTACAGGTCTCCCGCTTCGGGGAGACCCAGTACTTC.

The chain employs TRBV2 and TRBJ2-1; possibly TRBD1 for D (6 bases). CDR1 and CDR2 from the germline V gene are SNHLY and FYNNEI. This CDR3 region has 12 residues. Trimming took 5 bases from V and 6 from J, leaving 8 bases between them. The CDR3 coding sequence is TGTGCCAGCAGTCGGACAGCCAATGAGCAGTTCTTC. This translates into CASSRTANEQFF. The full variable domain, rest sourced from reference TRBV2 and TRBJ2-1, is EPEVTQTPSHQVTQMGQEVILRCVPISNHLYFYWYRQILGQKVEFLVSFYNNEISEKSEIFDDQFSVERPDGSNFTLKIRSTKLEDSAMYFCASSRTANEQFFGPGTRLTVL.

The chain recombines TRBV25-1 with TRBJ2-1; no definite D call. V lost 3 bases to trimming and J lost 5 bases, with 5 bases between them. This CDR3 has 12 residues. In germline, CDR1 is MGHDK, CDR2 SYGVNS. The CDR3 bases are TGTGCCAGCAGTGAGGGTAACAATGAGCAGTTCTTC. This sequence encodes CASSEGNNEQFF.

The chain is built from TRBV5-1 and TRBJ2-7; the match to TRBD1 covers 7 bases. The CDR3 covers 14 residues. With V trimmed by 2 bases and J by 5 bases, 7 bases remained unmatched. Germline V gene lookup returns CDR1 SGHRS and CDR2 YFSETQ. CDR3 sequence reads: CASSLGGEDDEQYF. The CDR3 DNA follows: TGCGCCAGCAGCTTAGGGGGCGAGGACGACGAGCAGTACTTC.

This sequence joins TRBV9 and TRBJ2-2; no clear D gene. V gave up 2 bases and J gave up 3 bases, with 5 bases separating them. The germline V gene has CDR1 SGDLS and CDR2 YYNGEE. This CDR3 comprises 13 residues. The CDR3 region is CASSVGDTGELFF. The CDR3 DNA follows: TGTGCCAGCAGCGTCGGTGACACCGGGGAGCTGTTTTTT.

J is TRBJ2-5 and V is TRBV27; possible D gene TRBD1, 6 bases. CDR3 size: 13 residues. V was clipped by 5 bases and J by 3 bases, with 10 bases between them. Germline V CDR1 and CDR2: MNHEY, SMNVEV (reference sequence). CDR3 sequence (DNA): TGTGCCAGCAGTACAGGACAGAAAGAGACCCAGTACTTC. This sequence encodes CASSTGQKETQYF.

The V gene is TRBV5-4, the J gene TRBJ2-3; a possible D gene is TRBD1 (6 bases). CDR1 SGHNT and CDR2 YYREEE come from the germline V gene (reference sequence). This CDR3 spans 11 amino acids. V gave up 4 bases and J gave up 9 bases, with 9 bases separating them. In DNA, the CDR3 is TGTGCCAGCAGCAGGGACAACACGCAGTATTTT. Its protein is CASSRDNTQYF.

The gene calls are TRBV9 and TRBJ2-7, with D tentatively TRBD2 (5 bases). V was clipped by 1 base and J by 3 bases, with 14 bases between them. Germline CDR1 and CDR2: SGDLS and YYNGEE. CDR3 length: 15 residues. The CDR3 reads CASSVSEGSNYEQYF. The CDR3 coding sequence is TGTGCCAGCAGCGTATCTGAGGGCAGTAACTACGAGCAGTACTTC.